This T cell receptor (beta chain) was found in a study of early stage breast cancer tumors. The study, taken as a whole, reports: Most shared enriched TCRB sequences were commonly generated ones. Tumor and normal breast were distinguished via blood comparison in 14 of 16 patients. Compared with adjacent normal breast, tumors showed about 2.3-fold denser, more clonal T cells.

V lost 6 bases to trimming and J lost 1 base; unmatched junction nucleotides: 6. From germline, CDR1 is MDHEN and CDR2 SYDVKM. The length of the CDR3 is 15 residues. Each sample had two DNA replicates, around 0.45 ug blood or roughly 1.6 ug tissue. Sequencing used immunoSEQ multiplex PCR; TCRdb keeps in-frame clones, though not all of them. The data contain under 20,000 clones, around 83% of them singletons. This clone was observed a handful of times. Its antigen remains unidentified. The sequence derives from a person aged 65 to 79 with breast cancer. The sequenced material came from blood. The V gene is TRBV28, the J gene TRBJ2-7, with TRBD1 matching over 10 bases. CDR3 region: CASRASGQGSYEQYF. CDR3 sequence (DNA): TGTGCCAGCAGGGCCTCGGGACAGGGGTCCTACGAGCAGTACTTC. Full variable domain (outside the CDR3, taken from reference TRBV28 and TRBJ2-7): DVKVTQSSRYLVKRTGEKVFLECVQDMDHENMFWYRQDPGLGLRLIYFSYDVKMKEKGDIPEGYSVSREKKERFSLILESASTNQTSMYLCASRASGQGSYEQYFGPGTRLTVT.